This TCR beta chain was captured by sequencing in a study of blood T cell repertoires in COVID-19. Profiling relied on immunoSEQ multiplex PCR, and the TCRdb table lists in-frame clones only, not all of them. Of roughly 300,000 clones in the sample, approximately 91% are singletons; the top ten hold over 2%. Germline V gene sequence: CDR1 KGHDR, CDR2 SFDVKD. The ends lost 3 bases at V and 4 bases at J; junction bases unmatched: 4. The CDR3 has 16 amino acids. The source is a woman aged 25 to 39 with COVID-19, enrolled during active disease. The V gene is TRBV24-1, the J gene TRBJ2-1; TRBD2 matches 11 bases. What was sequenced was peripheral blood. CDR3 DNA sequence: TGTGCCACCAGTGATCCGACTAGCGGGAATTACAATGAGCAGTTCTTC. Translation gives CATSDPTSGNYNEQFF.